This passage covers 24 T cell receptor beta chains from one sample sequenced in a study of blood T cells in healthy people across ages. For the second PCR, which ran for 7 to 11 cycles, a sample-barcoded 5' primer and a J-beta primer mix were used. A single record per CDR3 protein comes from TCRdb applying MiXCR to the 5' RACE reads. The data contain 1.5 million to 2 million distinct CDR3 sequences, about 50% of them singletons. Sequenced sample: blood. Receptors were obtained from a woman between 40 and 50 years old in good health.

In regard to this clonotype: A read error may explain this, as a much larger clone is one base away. CDR3 nucleotides: TGTGCCGGCAGGGGACAGGGGGGAGACAATGAGCAGTTCTTC. It translates to CAGRGQGGDNEQFF. The rearrangement links TRBV12-3 or TRBV12-4 to TRBJ2-1; TRBD1 agrees at 11 bases. This CDR3 is built from 14 residues.

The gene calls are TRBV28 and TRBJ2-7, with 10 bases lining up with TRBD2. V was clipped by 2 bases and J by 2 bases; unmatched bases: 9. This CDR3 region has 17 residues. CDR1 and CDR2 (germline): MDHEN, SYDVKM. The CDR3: CASSLIVAGGSTYEQYF. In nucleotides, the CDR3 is TGTGCCAGCAGTTTAATAGTAGCGGGGGGTTCAACCTACGAGCAGTACTTC.

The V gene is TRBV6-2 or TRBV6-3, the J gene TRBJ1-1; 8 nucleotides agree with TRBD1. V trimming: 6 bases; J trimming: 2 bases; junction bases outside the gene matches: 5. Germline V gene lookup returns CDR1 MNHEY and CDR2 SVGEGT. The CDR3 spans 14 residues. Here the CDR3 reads CASSRTGYNTEAFF. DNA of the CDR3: TGTGCCAGCAGCAGGACAGGGTACAACACTGAAGCTTTCTTT.

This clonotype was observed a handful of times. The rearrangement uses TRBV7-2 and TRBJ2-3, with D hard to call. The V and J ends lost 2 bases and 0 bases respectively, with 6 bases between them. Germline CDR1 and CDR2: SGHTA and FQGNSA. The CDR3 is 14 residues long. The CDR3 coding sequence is TGTGCCAGCAGCTTAATGACTAGCACAGATACGCAGTATTTT. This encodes CASSLMTSTDTQYF.

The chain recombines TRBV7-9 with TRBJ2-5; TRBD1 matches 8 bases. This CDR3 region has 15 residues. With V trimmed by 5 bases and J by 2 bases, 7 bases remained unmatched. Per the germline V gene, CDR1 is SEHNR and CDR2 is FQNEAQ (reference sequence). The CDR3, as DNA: TGTGCCAGCAGCACCGGACAGGGAGGACAAGAGACCCAGTACTTC. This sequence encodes CASSTGQGGQETQYF.

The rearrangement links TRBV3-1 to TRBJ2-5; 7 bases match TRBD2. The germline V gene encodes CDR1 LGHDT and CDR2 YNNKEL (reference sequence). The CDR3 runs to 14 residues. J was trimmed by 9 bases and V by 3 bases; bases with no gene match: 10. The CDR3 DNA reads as TGTGCCAGCAGCCAGCTAGCGGTACAAGGTTCCCAGTACTTC. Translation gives CASSQLAVQGSQYF.

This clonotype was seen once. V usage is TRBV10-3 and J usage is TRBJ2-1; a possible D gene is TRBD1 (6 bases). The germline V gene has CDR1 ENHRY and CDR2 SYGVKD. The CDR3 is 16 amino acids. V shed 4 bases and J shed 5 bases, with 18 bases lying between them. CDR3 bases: TGTGCCATCAGTGGGATAGACAGGCCCAGGGACAATGAGCAGTTCTTC. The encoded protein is CAISGIDRPRDNEQFF.

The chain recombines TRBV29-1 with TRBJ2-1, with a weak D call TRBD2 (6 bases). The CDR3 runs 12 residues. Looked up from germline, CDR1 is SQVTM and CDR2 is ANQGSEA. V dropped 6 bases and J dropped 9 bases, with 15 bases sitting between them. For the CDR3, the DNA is TGCAGCGTCGCAAGACTAGTGGGTGAGCAGTTCTTC. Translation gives CSVARLVGEQFF.

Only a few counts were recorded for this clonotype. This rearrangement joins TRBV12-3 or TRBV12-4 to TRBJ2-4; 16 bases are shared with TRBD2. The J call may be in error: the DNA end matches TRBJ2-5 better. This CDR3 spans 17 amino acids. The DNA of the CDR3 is TGTGCCAGCGCCGGGACTAGCGGGGGGGCTTTATCGGAGACCCAGTACTTC. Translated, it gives CASAGTSGGALSETQYF.

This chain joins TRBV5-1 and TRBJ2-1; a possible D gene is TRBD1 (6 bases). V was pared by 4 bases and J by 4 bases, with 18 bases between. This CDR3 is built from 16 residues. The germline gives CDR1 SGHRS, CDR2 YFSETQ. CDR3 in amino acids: CASSSEPGHPYNEQFF. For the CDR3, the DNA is TGCGCCAGCAGCAGCGAACCGGGACACCCATACAATGAGCAGTTCTTC.

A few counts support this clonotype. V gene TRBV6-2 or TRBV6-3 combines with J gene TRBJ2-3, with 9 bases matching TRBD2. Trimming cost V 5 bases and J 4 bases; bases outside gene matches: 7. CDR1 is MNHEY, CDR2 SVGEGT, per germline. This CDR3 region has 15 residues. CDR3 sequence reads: CASSPGTSSADTQYF. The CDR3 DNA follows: TGTGCCAGCAGTCCGGGGACTAGCAGCGCAGATACGCAGTATTTT.

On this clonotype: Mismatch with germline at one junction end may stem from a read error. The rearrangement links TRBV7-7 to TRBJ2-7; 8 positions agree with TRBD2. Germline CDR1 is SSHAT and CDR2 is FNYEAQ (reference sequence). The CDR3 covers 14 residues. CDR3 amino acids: CASSLELAANEQYF. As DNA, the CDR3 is TGTGCTAGCAGCTTAGAACTAGCGGCGAATGAGCAGTACTTC. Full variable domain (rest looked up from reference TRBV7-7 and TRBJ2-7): GAGVSQSPRYKVTKRGQDVTLRCDPISSHATLYWYQQALGQGPEFLTYFNYEAQPDKSGLPSDRFSAERPEGSISTLTIQRTEQRDSAMYRCASSLELAANEQYFGPGTRLTVT.

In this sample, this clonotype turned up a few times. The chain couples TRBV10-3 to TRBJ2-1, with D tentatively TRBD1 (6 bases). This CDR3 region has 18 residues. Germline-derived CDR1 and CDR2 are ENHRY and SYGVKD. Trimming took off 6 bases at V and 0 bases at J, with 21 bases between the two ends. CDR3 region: CAISRQVGMGISYNEQFF. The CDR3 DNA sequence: TGTGCCATCAGCCGACAGGTAGGAATGGGGATCTCCTACAATGAGCAGTTCTTC.

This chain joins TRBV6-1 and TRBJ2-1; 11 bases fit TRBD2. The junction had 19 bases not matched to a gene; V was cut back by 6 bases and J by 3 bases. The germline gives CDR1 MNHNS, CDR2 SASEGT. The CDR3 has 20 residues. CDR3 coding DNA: TGTGCCAGCAGGCTTCAGATAGCGGGGGGGACCATCCCTAACTACAATGAGCAGTTCTTC. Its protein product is CASRLQIAGGTIPNYNEQFF.

CDR3 sequence (DNA): TGTGCCACCAGCAGAGCGAGGGACAGGTCCAGCGCAGATACGCAGTATTTT. As protein: CATSRARDRSSADTQYF. The V and J genes are TRBV15 and TRBJ2-3; 8 bases are shared with TRBD1. CDR1 is LNHNV and CDR2 is YYDKDF in the germline V gene (reference sequence). CDR3 length equals 17 residues. Trimming took 1 base from V and 4 from J; bases not matched to a gene: 10. The full variable domain, its missing parts supplied by reference TRBV15 and TRBJ2-3, is DAMVIQNPRYQVTQFGKPVTLSCSQTLNHNVMYWYQQKSSQAPKLLFHYYDKDFNNEADTPDNFQSRRPNTSFCFLDIRSPGLGDTAMYLCATSRARDRSSADTQYFGPGTRLTVL.

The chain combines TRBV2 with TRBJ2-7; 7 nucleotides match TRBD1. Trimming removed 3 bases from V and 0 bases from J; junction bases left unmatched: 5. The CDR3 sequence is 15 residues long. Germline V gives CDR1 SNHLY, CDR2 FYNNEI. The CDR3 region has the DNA TGTGCCAGCAGTGATGGGACAGTTAGCTCCTACGAGCAGTACTTC. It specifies CASSDGTVSSYEQYF.

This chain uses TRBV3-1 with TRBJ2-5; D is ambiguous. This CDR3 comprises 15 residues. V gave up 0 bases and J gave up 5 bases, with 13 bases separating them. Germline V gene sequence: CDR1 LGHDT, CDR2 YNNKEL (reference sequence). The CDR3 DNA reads TGTGCCAGCAGCCAAGACTCCCACAGACGGGAGACCCAGTACTTC. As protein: CASSQDSHRRETQYF.

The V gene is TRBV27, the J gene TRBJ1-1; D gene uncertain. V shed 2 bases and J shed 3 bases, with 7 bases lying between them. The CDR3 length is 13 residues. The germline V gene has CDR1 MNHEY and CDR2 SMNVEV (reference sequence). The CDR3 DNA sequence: TGTGCCAGCAGTTTAGGGGTTTACACTGAAGCTTTCTTT. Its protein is CASSLGVYTEAFF.

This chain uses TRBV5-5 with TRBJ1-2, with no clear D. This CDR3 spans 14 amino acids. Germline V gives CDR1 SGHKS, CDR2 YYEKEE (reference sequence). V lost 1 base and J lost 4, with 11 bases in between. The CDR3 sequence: CASSLKQLSYGYTF. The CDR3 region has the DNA TGTGCCAGCAGCTTGAAACAGCTCAGCTATGGCTACACCTTC.

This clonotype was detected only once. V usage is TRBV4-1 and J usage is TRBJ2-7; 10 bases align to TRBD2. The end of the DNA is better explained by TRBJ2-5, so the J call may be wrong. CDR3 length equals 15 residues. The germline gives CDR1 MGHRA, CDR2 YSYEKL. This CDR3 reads CASSQVASGGETQYF. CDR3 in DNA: TGCGCCAGCAGCCAAGTCGCTAGCGGGGGAGAGACCCAGTACTTC.

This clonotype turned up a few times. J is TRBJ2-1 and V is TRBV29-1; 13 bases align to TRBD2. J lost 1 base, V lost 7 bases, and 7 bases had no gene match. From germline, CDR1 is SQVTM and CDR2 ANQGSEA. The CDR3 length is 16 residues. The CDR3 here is CSARTSGGPSYNEQFF. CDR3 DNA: TGCAGCGCCAGGACTAGCGGGGGCCCGTCCTACAATGAGCAGTTCTTC.

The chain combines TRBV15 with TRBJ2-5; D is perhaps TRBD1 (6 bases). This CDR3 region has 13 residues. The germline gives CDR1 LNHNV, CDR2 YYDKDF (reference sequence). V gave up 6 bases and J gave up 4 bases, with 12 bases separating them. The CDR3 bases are TGTGCCACCAGGGTGCAGGGGTCAGAGACCCAGTACTTC. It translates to CATRVQGSETQYF.

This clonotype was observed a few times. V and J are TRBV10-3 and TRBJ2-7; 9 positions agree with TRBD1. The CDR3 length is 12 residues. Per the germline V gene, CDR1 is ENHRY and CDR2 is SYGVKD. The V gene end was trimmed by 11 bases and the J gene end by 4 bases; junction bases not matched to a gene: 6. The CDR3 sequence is CAVQGAAYEQYF. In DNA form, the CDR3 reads TGTGCCGTACAGGGGGCTGCGTACGAGCAGTACTTC.

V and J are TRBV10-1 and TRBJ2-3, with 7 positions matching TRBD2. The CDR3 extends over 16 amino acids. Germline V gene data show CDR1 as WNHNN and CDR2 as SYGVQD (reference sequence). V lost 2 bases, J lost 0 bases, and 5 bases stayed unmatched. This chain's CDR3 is CASSERLAASTDTQYF. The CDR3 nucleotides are TGCGCCAGCAGTGAGAGGCTAGCGGCTAGCACAGATACGCAGTATTTT.